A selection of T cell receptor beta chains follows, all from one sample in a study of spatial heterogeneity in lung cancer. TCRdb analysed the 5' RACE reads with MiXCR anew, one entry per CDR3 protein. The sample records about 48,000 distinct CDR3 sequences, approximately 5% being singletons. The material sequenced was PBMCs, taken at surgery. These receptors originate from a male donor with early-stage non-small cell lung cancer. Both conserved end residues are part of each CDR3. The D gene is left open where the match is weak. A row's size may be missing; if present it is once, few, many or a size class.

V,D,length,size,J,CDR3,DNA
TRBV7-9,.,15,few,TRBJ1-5,CASSSSGAGNQPQHF,TGTGCCAGCAGTTCCAGTGGGGCGGGTAATCAGCCCCAGCATTTT
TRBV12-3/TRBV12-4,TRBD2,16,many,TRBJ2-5,CASSPGTSGSGETQYF,TGTGCCAGCAGTCCCGGGACTAGCGGGAGTGGAGAGACCCAGTACTTC
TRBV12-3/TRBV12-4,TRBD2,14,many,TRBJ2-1,CASSLAGDRNEQFF,TGTGCCAGCAGTCTAGCGGGAGATAGGAATGAGCAGTTCTTC
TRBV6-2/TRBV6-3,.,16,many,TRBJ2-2,CASSYPRGGAGGELFF,TGTGCCAGCAGTTACCCCCGAGGGGGGGCCGGCGGGGAGCTGTTTTTT
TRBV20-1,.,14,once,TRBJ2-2,CSARRARADGELFF,TGCAGTGCTAGACGGGCCAGGGCAGACGGGGAGCTGTTTTTT
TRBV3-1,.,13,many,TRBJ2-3,CASSQEASDTQYF,TGTGCCAGCAGCCAAGAGGCGTCTGATACGCAGTATTTT
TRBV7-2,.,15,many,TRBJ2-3,CASSFLATSTDTQYF,TGTGCCAGCAGCTTCTTAGCGACAAGCACAGATACGCAGTATTTT
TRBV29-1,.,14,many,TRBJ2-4,CSVGRRCYKNIQYF,TGCAGCGTGGGGCGCAGGTGTTACAAAAACATTCAGTACTTC
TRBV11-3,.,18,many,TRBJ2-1,CASSGGAASHRSYNEQFF,TGTGCCAGCAGTGGGGGGGCCGCCTCCCACAGGTCCTACAATGAGCAGTTCTTC
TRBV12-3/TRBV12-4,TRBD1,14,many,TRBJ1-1,CASSYGQGWTEAFF,TGTGCCAGCAGCTACGGACAGGGGTGGACTGAAGCTTTCTTT
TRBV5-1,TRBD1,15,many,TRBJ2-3,CASSLGGADTDTQYF,TGCGCCAGCAGCCTAGGGGGCGCGGACACAGATACGCAGTATTTT
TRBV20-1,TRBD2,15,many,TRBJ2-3,CSARRLAGGTDTQYF,TGCAGTGCTAGGCGGCTAGCGGGGGGCACAGATACGCAGTATTTT
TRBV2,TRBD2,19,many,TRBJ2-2,CASSPQGLAGGWDTGELFF,TGTGCCAGCAGTCCCCAGGGACTAGCGGGAGGGTGGGACACCGGGGAGCTGTTTTTT
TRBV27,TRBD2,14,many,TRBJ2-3,CASNRLAGGDTQYF,TGTGCCAGCAATCGGCTAGCGGGAGGAGATACGCAGTATTTT
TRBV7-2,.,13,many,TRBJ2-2,CASSLGVAGELFF,TGTGCCAGCAGCTTAGGTGTGGCAGGGGAGCTGTTTTTT
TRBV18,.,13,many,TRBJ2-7,CASSPGQHYEQYF,TGTGCCAGCTCGCCGGGACAACACTACGAGCAGTACTTC
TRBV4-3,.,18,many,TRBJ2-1,CASSPRTAGSRLLNEQFF,TGCGCCAGCAGTCCAAGGACGGCGGGATCCCGACTCCTCAATGAGCAGTTCTTC
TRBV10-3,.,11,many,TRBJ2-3,CAISDRDTQYF,TGTGCCATCAGTGATAGGGATACGCAGTATTTT
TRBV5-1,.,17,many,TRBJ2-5,CASSLGMAPPGQETQYF,TGCGCCAGCAGCTTGGGGATGGCCCCCCCGGGCCAAGAGACCCAGTACTTC
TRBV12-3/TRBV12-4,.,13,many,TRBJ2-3,CASTPPVGDTQYF,TGTGCCAGCACTCCGCCCGTGGGAGATACGCAGTATTTT
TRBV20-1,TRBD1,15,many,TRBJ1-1,CSAKPGGQLNTEAFF,TGCAGTGCTAAGCCTGGGGGACAGTTGAACACTGAAGCTTTCTTT
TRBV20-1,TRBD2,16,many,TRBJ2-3,CSARVSSGRSTDTQYF,TGCAGTGCTAGAGTGTCTAGCGGGAGGAGCACAGATACGCAGTATTTT
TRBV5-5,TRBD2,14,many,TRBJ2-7,CASRAGLAGGEQYF,TGTGCCAGCAGGGCGGGACTAGCGGGAGGCGAGCAGTACTTC
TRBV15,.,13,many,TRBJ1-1,CATSRDRATEAFF,TGTGCCACCAGCAGAGACAGAGCCACTGAAGCTTTCTTT
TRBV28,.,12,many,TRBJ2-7,CASSVGRGEQYF,TGTGCCAGCAGCGTTGGGAGGGGGGAGCAGTACTTC
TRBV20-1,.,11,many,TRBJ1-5,CSARQSQPQHF,TGCAGTGCTAGGCAAAGTCAGCCCCAGCATTTT
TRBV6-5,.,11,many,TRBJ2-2,CASSWSGELFF,TGTGCCAGCAGCTGGAGCGGGGAGCTGTTTTTT
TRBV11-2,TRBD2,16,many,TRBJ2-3,CASSFGLAGARDTQYF,TGTGCCAGCAGCTTTGGACTAGCGGGAGCCCGGGACACGCAGTATTTT
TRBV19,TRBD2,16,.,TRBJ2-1,CASSSVASGRSGEQFF,TGTGCCAGTAGTAGTGTGGCTAGCGGGAGAAGCGGTGAGCAGTTCTTC
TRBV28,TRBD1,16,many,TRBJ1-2,CASSVLETGGPWGYTF,TGTGCCAGCAGTGTCCTAGAAACAGGGGGCCCTTGGGGCTACACCTTC
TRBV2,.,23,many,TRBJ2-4,CASSEAHLLSQTSWTVAKNIQYF,TGTGCCAGCAGTGAAGCGCACCTACTCTCCCAGACATCCTGGACAGTAGCCAAAAACATTCAGTACTTC
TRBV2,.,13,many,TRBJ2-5,CASTRTLQETQYF,TGTGCCAGCACTAGGACGCTACAAGAGACCCAGTACTTC
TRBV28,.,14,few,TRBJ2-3,CASSLLVVADTQYF,TGTGCCAGCAGTCTACTAGTAGTGGCAGATACGCAGTATTTT
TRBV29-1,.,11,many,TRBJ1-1,CSVWSHTEAFF,TGCAGCGTTTGGTCACACACTGAAGCTTTCTTT
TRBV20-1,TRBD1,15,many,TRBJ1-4,CSARDPGQGYEKLFF,TGCAGTGCTAGAGATCCGGGACAGGGGTACGAAAAACTGTTTTTT
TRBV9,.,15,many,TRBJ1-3,CASSVMGTLGNTIYF,TGTGCCAGCAGCGTGATGGGGACTCTCGGAAACACCATATATTTT
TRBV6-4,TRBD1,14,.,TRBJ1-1,CASSPGQGTTEAFF,TGTGCCAGCAGCCCCGGACAGGGGACCACTGAAGCTTTCTTT